A single sample is the source of the 31 T cell receptor beta chains below, sequenced in a study of blood T cell repertoires in COVID-19. Assay used: immunoSEQ multiplex PCR; TCRdb lists only in-frame clones, some missing. The profile shows under 75,000 clones, more than 80% of them singletons. The material sequenced was peripheral blood. These receptors all come from a young man with acute or convalescent COVID-19.

In this sample, this clone turned up a few times. V gene TRBV6-4 combines with J gene TRBJ1-2; no firm D call. CDR1 and CDR2 (germline): MRHNA, SNTAGT. Trimming cost V 6 bases and J 7 bases, with 12 bases left between them. This CDR3 is 12 amino acids long. The CDR3 region is CASREGSGGYTF. CDR3 nucleotide sequence: TGTGCCAGCAGGGAGGGATCGGGTGGCTACACCTTC.

J is TRBJ1-6 and V is TRBV10-3, with 7 bases fitting TRBD1. This CDR3 contains 16 residues. Germline V lookup: CDR1 ENHRY, CDR2 SYGVKD. V trimming: 6 bases; J trimming: 6 bases; junction bases outside the gene matches: 11. The CDR3 DNA reads as TGTGCCATCAGAGATACCAAGACAGGGATTAATTCACCCCTCCACTTT. It specifies CAIRDTKTGINSPLHF.

The J gene is TRBJ2-1, the V gene TRBV7-8; 11 bases agree with TRBD2. Germline V gene sequence: CDR1 SGHVS, CDR2 FQNEAQ. The CDR3 length is 18 residues. V shed 4 bases and J 7 bases; nucleotides not matched to a gene: 15. CDR3 residues: CASSSLRVAGGPRNEQFF. Written as DNA, the CDR3 is TGTGCCAGCAGCTCCTTGAGGGTAGCGGGAGGGCCGCGAAATGAGCAGTTCTTC.

This clone came up a few times. This sequence joins TRBV4-1 and TRBJ1-1; D is undetermined. The CDR3 extends over 14 amino acids. CDR1 is MGHRA and CDR2 is YSYEKL in the germline V gene. Trimming shortened V by 4 bases and J by 3 bases, and 12 bases separated the two germline ends. The CDR3 loop reads CASSPGWRDTEAFF. The CDR3 DNA reads as TGCGCCAGCAGCCCCGGATGGAGGGACACTGAAGCTTTCTTT.

The V and J genes are TRBV5-6 and TRBJ1-1, with D possibly being TRBD1 (5 bases). Germline CDR1 and CDR2: SGHDT and YYEEEE. The ends were cut back, 0 bases at V and 8 bases at J, with 11 bases in the middle. The CDR3 is made up of 13 amino acids. The CDR3 here is CASSLGRRVEAFF. For the CDR3, the DNA is TGTGCCAGCAGCTTGGGTCGCAGGGTGGAAGCTTTCTTT.

This clone was observed a single time. The chain couples TRBV7-2 to TRBJ2-7; D remains unclear. Per germline, CDR1 SGHTA and CDR2 FQGNSA. This CDR3 has 15 amino acids. Between the trimmed V and J ends, which lost 2 bases and 2 bases, there was a span of 13 bases. This CDR3 is CASSLLSRVAYEQYF. The CDR3 DNA sequence: TGTGCCAGCAGCTTACTTAGTAGAGTTGCCTACGAGCAGTACTTC.

V is TRBV19 and J is TRBJ1-4; 8 bases line up with TRBD1. Germline CDR1 LNHDA, CDR2 SQIVND (reference sequence). The V segment lost 6 bases and the J segment 8 bases; nucleotides outside the gene matches: 11. The CDR3 consists of 15 residues. The CDR3 is CASRHQQGGEEKLFF. The CDR3 DNA reads as TGTGCCAGTAGGCACCAACAGGGGGGAGAGGAAAAACTGTTTTTT.

This chain connects TRBV7-9 to TRBJ1-5; tentatively, D is TRBD1 (6 bases). This CDR3 comprises 16 residues. Germline-derived CDR1 and CDR2 are SEHNR and FQNEAQ (reference sequence). Between the trimmed V and J ends, which lost 1 base and 3 bases, there was a span of 13 bases. For the CDR3, the DNA is TGTGCCAGCAGCTTAGGTGTAGGGGGGGACAATCAGCCCCAGCATTTT. Its translation: CASSLGVGGDNQPQHF.

The CDR3 protein is CASSLLRKTITEAFF. Written as DNA, the CDR3 is TGTGCCAGCAGCTTGTTGAGAAAAACGATCACTGAAGCTTTCTTT. The rearrangement links TRBV7-8 to TRBJ1-1, with no clear D. The CDR3 runs 15 residues. V was clipped by 3 bases and J by 4 bases, with 15 bases between them. CDR1 SGHVS and CDR2 FQNEAQ come from the germline V gene.

V gene TRBV11-2 combines with J gene TRBJ2-5, with D maybe TRBD2 (6 bases). Germline CDR1 reads SGHAT; CDR2 reads FQNNGV. The length of the CDR3 is 15 residues. V shed 6 bases and J shed 1 base, with 15 bases lying between them. In DNA form, the CDR3 reads TGTGCCAGCAGTTGGGGTGCGGGGACCCAAGAGACCCAGTACTTC. It codes for CASSWGAGTQETQYF.

This chain links TRBV25-1 with TRBJ2-3, with D hard to call. V was cut by 4 bases and J by 2 bases, with 7 bases left in between. From germline, CDR1 is MGHDK and CDR2 SYGVNS. The CDR3 contains 13 residues. The CDR3 loop is CASSAQLTDTQYF. The CDR3 coding sequence is TGTGCCAGCAGTGCCCAACTCACAGATACGCAGTATTTT.

A few counts support this clone. The rearrangement joins TRBV27 to TRBJ2-7, with 12 positions matching TRBD1. Germline loops: CDR1 MNHEY, CDR2 SMNVEV (reference sequence). With V trimmed by 5 bases and J by 2 bases, 4 bases remained unmatched. CDR3 length: 15 amino acids. The CDR3, as DNA: TGTGCCAGCAGTCGGGGACAGGGGGCCGCCTACGAGCAGTACTTC. Translation gives CASSRGQGAAYEQYF.

The rearrangement joins TRBV7-8 to TRBJ1-5; 9 bases map to TRBD1. The germline gives CDR1 SGHVS, CDR2 FQNEAQ. Trimming removed 3 bases from V and 6 bases from J; junction bases left unmatched: 3. This CDR3 is 14 amino acids long. This CDR3 is CASSLDRGGQPQHF. As DNA, the CDR3 is TGTGCCAGCAGCTTGGACAGGGGTGGTCAGCCCCAGCATTTT.

CDR3 nucleotide sequence: TGTGCCAGCAGCCCCACGGGGGGCTCGGTCACTGAAGCTTTCTTT. As protein: CASSPTGGSVTEAFF. This sequence joins TRBV3-1 (or the pseudogene TRBV3-2) and TRBJ1-1; a possible D gene is TRBD1 (6 bases). V gave up 4 bases and J gave up 4 bases, with 16 bases separating them. Germline assignment: CDR1 LGHDT and CDR2 YNNKEL (reference sequence). The CDR3 has 15 amino acids.

CDR3 nucleotide sequence: TGTGCCAGCTCACCACGACAGAAAACAGATACGCAGTATTTT. Amino acid sequence: CASSPRQKTDTQYF. The gene calls are TRBV18 and TRBJ2-3; the D gene is possibly TRBD1 (5 bases). This CDR3 comprises 14 residues. Germline CDR1 is KGHSH and CDR2 is LQKENI. Trimming removed 1 base at V and 3 bases at J, with 8 bases between.

The CDR3 sequence is CASSLREGREEQYF. The CDR3, as DNA: TGTGCCAGCAGCCTGCGGGAGGGCCGGGAAGAGCAGTACTTC. The rearrangement uses TRBV27 and TRBJ2-7; 9 positions agree with TRBD2. V gave up 6 bases and J gave up 7 bases; unmatched junction bases: 10. CDR1 is MNHEY and CDR2 is SMNVEV in the germline V gene (reference sequence). The length of the CDR3 is 14 residues.

J is TRBJ1-1 and V is TRBV28, with 7 bases lining up with TRBD1. The junction had 11 bases not matched to a gene; V was cut back by 5 bases and J by 5 bases. In germline, CDR1 is MDHEN, CDR2 SYDVKM. CDR3 size: 15 residues. The CDR3 bases are TGTGCCAGCAGTGGTTCGTACGACAGGGTGACTGAAGCTTTCTTT. Translating it yields CASSGSYDRVTEAFF.

The chain couples TRBV19 to TRBJ1-1; TRBD1 agrees at 7 bases. J was trimmed by 8 bases and V by 3 bases; bases with no gene match: 9. CDR3 length equals 14 residues. Germline V gene data show CDR1 as LNHDA and CDR2 as SQIVND (reference sequence). The CDR3 sequence is CASSIPRGVSEAFF. In nucleotides, the CDR3 is TGTGCCAGTAGTATCCCCAGGGGGGTATCGGAAGCTTTCTTT.

This clone was counted a single time. The chain recombines TRBV5-1 with TRBJ1-2; D gene unclear. Germline CDR1 SGHRS, CDR2 YFSETQ. The ends were cut back, 1 base at V and 0 bases at J, with 10 bases in the middle. The CDR3 is 15 amino acids. For the CDR3, the DNA is TGCGCCAGCAGCTTGAGCGGCGGATCTAACTATGGCTACACCTTC. Its translation is CASSLSGGSNYGYTF.

About this clone itself: Additional DNA sequences in this sample encode the identical CDR3. The J gene is TRBJ2-5, the V gene TRBV5-1, with 9 bases identical to TRBD1. In germline, CDR1 is SGHRS, CDR2 YFSETQ. This CDR3 is built from 15 residues. Trimming cost V 0 bases and J 1 base; bases outside gene matches: 1. CDR3 protein: CASSLGDRAQETQYF. DNA for the CDR3: TGCGCCAGCAGCTTGGGGGACAGGGCCCAAGAGACCCAGTACTTC.

Remarks on this clone: The junction departs from germline at one end; a sequencing error may be responsible. DNA for the CDR3: TGTGCTAGCAGCTTTCTTCCGGGACAGGGGGAGACCCAGTACTTC. As protein: CASSFLPGQGETQYF. The chain couples TRBV7-7 to TRBJ2-5, with 10 bases aligning to TRBD1. This CDR3 is 15 amino acids long. Germline V gives CDR1 SSHAT, CDR2 FNYEAQ (reference sequence).

The rearrangement uses TRBV19 and TRBJ1-3, with D unresolved. The V and J ends lost 5 bases and 0 bases respectively, with 11 bases between them. CDR3 size: 15 residues. In germline, CDR1 is LNHDA, CDR2 SQIVND (reference sequence). The DNA for the CDR3 is TGTGCCAGTAGTGTTAGCGGATTCTCTGGAAACACCATATATTTT. It encodes CASSVSGFSGNTIYF.

The V gene is TRBV30, the J gene TRBJ2-3; 9 bases align to TRBD2. CDR3 length: 19 residues. The germline V gene has CDR1 GTSNPN and CDR2 SVGIG (reference sequence). J was trimmed by 2 bases and V by 0 bases; bases with no gene match: 15. CDR3 loop: CAWSVLGSAGGRVTDTQYF. The CDR3 nucleotides are TGTGCCTGGAGTGTACTCGGGTCGGCGGGGGGGCGGGTCACAGATACGCAGTATTTT.

The CDR3 region is CASSPQKMDRLNTEAFF. CDR3 coding DNA: TGTGCCAGCAGCCCGCAAAAGATGGACAGACTGAACACTGAAGCTTTCTTT. This chain uses TRBV21-1 with TRBJ1-1; the D segment call TRBD1 is taken from the table without a DNA check. TRBV21-1 is marked as a pseudogene. The CDR3 extends over 17 amino acids.

This chain links TRBV18 with TRBJ2-6, with TRBD2 matching 7 bases. Germline assignment: CDR1 KGHSH and CDR2 LQKENI. Germline trimming cut 2 bases from V and 2 bases from J; bases unmatched to any gene: 6. The CDR3 has 17 residues. The CDR3 region has the DNA TGTGCCAGCTCACCAGCTCAGGGAGGGCCTGGGGCCAACGTCCTGACTTTC. Translated: CASSPAQGGPGANVLTF.

J is TRBJ2-1 and V is TRBV5-1, with 11 bases identical to TRBD2. The V and J ends lost 4 bases and 7 bases, in that order; junction bases with no gene match: 4. The CDR3 is 14 amino acids. Germline CDR1 reads SGHRS; CDR2 reads YFSETQ. CDR3 nucleotides: TGCGCCAGCAGCGTAGCGGGAGGGATGAATGAGCAGTTCTTC. Translated: CASSVAGGMNEQFF.

The V call is TRBV6-1, the J call TRBJ1-4, with 7 bases aligning to TRBD1. J was trimmed by 5 bases and V by 3 bases; bases with no gene match: 0. Germline CDR1 reads MNHNS; CDR2 reads SASEGT. The CDR3 spans 13 residues. CDR3 region: CASSEDRNEKLFF. The CDR3 region has the DNA TGTGCCAGCAGTGAGGACAGGAATGAAAAACTGTTTTTT.

The gene calls are TRBV6-2 or TRBV6-3 and TRBJ2-1, with a possible D match to TRBD2 (6 bases). CDR1 and CDR2 from the germline V gene are MNHEY and SVGEGT. With 4 bases removed from V and 0 bases from J, the gap between germline ends came to 13 bases. CDR3 length: 16 amino acids. The CDR3 region is CASSLGDGSSYNEQFF. The CDR3 DNA reads TGTGCCAGCAGTTTGGGCGACGGGAGCTCCTACAATGAGCAGTTCTTC.

This rearrangement joins TRBV23-1 to TRBJ1-2; 9 positions agree with TRBD1. TRBV23-1 is labeled an ORF, and its function is uncertain. V gave up 4 bases and J gave up 5 bases; unmatched junction bases: 14. CDR3 length: 17 amino acids. The CDR3 DNA reads as TGCGCCAGCAGTCCCGGACAGGGGATCAACTTGAGGTATGGCTACACCTTC. Protein: CASSPGQGINLRYGYTF.

This clone occurred a few times. This chain connects TRBV7-2 to TRBJ2-7; weak D call: TRBD2 (6 bases). V was trimmed by 4 bases and J by 1 base, leaving 17 bases between them. The germline V gene encodes CDR1 SGHTA and CDR2 FQGNSA. The CDR3 spans 16 residues. The chain's CDR3 is CASSSQPGGISYEQYF. The CDR3 nucleotides are TGTGCCAGCAGCTCTCAACCGGGCGGGATATCCTACGAGCAGTACTTC.

The V gene is TRBV5-1, the J gene TRBJ1-1, with D unclear. V lost 4 bases to trimming and J lost 1 base, with 14 bases between them. Germline loops: CDR1 SGHRS, CDR2 YFSETQ. This CDR3 contains 15 residues. CDR3 loop: CASSLQTQSNTEAFF. The CDR3 bases are TGCGCCAGCAGCCTGCAGACACAATCGAACACTGAAGCTTTCTTT. The full variable domain, completed using reference TRBV5-1 and TRBJ1-1, is KAGVTQTPRYLIKTRGQQVTLSCSPISGHRSVSWYQQTPGQGLQFLFEYFSETQRNKGNFPGRFSGRQFSNSRSEMNVSTLELGDSALYLCASSLQTQSNTEAFFGQGTRLTVV.